The T cell receptor (beta chain) under discussion was sequenced for a study of neoadjuvant anti-PD-1 for oral cavity cancer listed by TCRdb under 2021. Regarding the research as a whole: Patients mostly received three to four biweekly doses of nivolumab at 3 mg/kg before curative-intent surgical resection. For patients who did not progress, a fourth nivolumab dose was given around day 43, followed by definitive surgical resection on days 50-56. Under RECIST 1.1, a patient counted as a responder if showing complete response, partial response or stable disease, and as a non-responder if showing progression. An approximately 34% response rate was observed in the parent correlative cohort, in which more than ten patients were included. What the study reported, not specific to this receptor: Only a few patients per response group were included in the TCR analyses, and the authors called for validation in larger cohorts. After neoadjuvant nivolumab, T cell clonality (Gini index) in PBMCs was significantly higher in non-responders than in responders. A higher pretreatment blood Treg/Th17 ratio correlated with both higher pretreatment blood TCRbeta clonality and lower post-treatment tumor TCRbeta clonality.

The sample's time point label, decoded: after neoadjuvant nivolumab, at surgical resection. None of the patients had received prior systemic or radiation treatment, and all were newly diagnosed with stage II-IVA oral cavity squamous cell carcinoma. The cohort consisted of patients with HPV-negative, locally advanced oral cavity squamous cell carcinoma. Peripheral blood mononuclear cells were analyzed directly and were not maintained or expanded in culture. Samples came from a longitudinal correlative study of a single-arm phase II trial of neoadjuvant nivolumab in oral cavity squamous cell carcinoma. Subject-matched pre- and post-treatment PBMCs and tumors from three responders and three non-responders were subjected to genomic DNA-based TCRbeta sequencing. Peripheral blood mononuclear cells were collected once before nivolumab treatment and again after treatment, at the time of surgery. The Maxwell RSC DNA from Cells kit was used to extract genomic DNA from PBMCs.

As concerns this clone: Its binding antigen is unknown. Base qualities are missing; no much larger clone stands one base away.

For deep sequencing of PBMC libraries, mostly approximately 460 ng of input genomic DNA was used, and six replicates were run per sample. The immunoSEQ hsTCRbeta kit was used to prepare TCRbeta libraries, following the manufacturer's instructions. The completed libraries were mixed into a single pool at 3 nM, then sequenced with an Illumina NovaSeq 6000 S4 flow cell. As for the original processing: The immunoSEQ Analyzer was used for raw data preprocessing and quality control. The analysis was limited to productive rearrangements, and each clonotype was defined by a unique CDR3 amino acid sequence. Using the R package tcR, the researchers computed the Gini-Simpson index as their estimate of repertoire clonality. Gini indices were compared with Student's t test, and associations with tumor size change were assessed by Pearson correlation. Here the immuneACCESS table is served through TCRdb, limited to in-frame sequences with V and J called. Missing clones are a known gap in these copies; in checked studies unresolved V genes cover under half, and the rest lacks a known reason. V and J calls plus clone size are reproduced from that table; the DNA served to infer D and trimming. Present in this sample are 12,000 or so clones, 65% to 75% of which were seen just once. The ten biggest clones cover 2% to 2.5% of the sample.

V lost 5 bases and J lost 5 bases, and the count of bases not matched to a germline gene is 17. The germline V gene provides CDR1 MGHRA and CDR2 YSYEKL. Including cysteine and phenylalanine, the CDR3 has 17 amino acids. The retained sequence is limited to the CDR3, 51 bases, with the frame set at the first base. The chain is encoded by TRBV4-1 joined to TRBJ2-5; TRBD2 fits 7 bases in the junction. Sequencing was performed on PBMCs, taken after nivolumab (anti-PD-1) treatment. The TCR sequence derives from a person aged 35-79 years with oral cavity squamous cell carcinoma. The CDR3 corresponds to CASSAGVGIRLRETQYF. The nucleotide sequence reads as follows: TGCGCCAGCAGCGCGGGGGTCGGGATCCGGCTAAGGGAGACCCAGTACTTC.